These 9 T cell receptor beta chains share one sample of origin, sequenced in a study of control samples from healthy donors and cancer patients (dated by TCRdb to about 2020). Library preparation was by the immunoSEQ multiplex PCR assay. In TCRdb, the immuneACCESS table is reduced to in-frame sequences with V and J assigned. These tables do not hold every clone; where another copy was compared, an unresolved V gene accounts for under half, and the others remain unexplained. Counted in this sample were about 120,000 clones; roughly nine tenths of them appeared once. About 1% of the sample is in the top ten clones. Sequenced sample: PBMCs. These receptors all stem from a woman aged 45-65 years with colorectal cancer.

This rearrangement joins TRBV10-3 to TRBJ2-5; 7 nucleotides align to TRBD2. This CDR3 spans 18 amino acids. V shed 1 base, J shed 1 base, and the junction held 12 bases outside the gene matches. Germline V lookup: CDR1 ENHRY, CDR2 SYGVKD. For the CDR3, the DNA is TGTGCCATCAGTGAGTTCAATGTGGCTAGCGGTTCCCAAGAGACCCAGTACTTC. This encodes CAISEFNVASGSQETQYF.

The chain couples TRBV7-8 to TRBJ1-2; no definite D call. V was clipped by 0 bases and J by 2 bases, with 10 bases between them. Germline CDR1 SGHVS, CDR2 FQNEAQ. The CDR3 has 15 residues. The CDR3 sequence: CASSLARQANYGYTF. For the CDR3, the DNA is TGTGCCAGCAGCTTAGCGCGGCAGGCGAACTATGGCTACACCTTC.

This chain uses TRBV5-1 with TRBJ2-7, with 10 bases that match TRBD2. Germline values: CDR1 SGHRS, CDR2 YFSETQ. The CDR3 is made up of 17 amino acids. With 5 bases clipped from V and 5 bases from J, the junction kept 16 bases outside the gene matches. The CDR3 nucleotides are TGCGCCAGCAGACGTAGGACTGGAGCGGGAGGGAGGGACGAGCAGTACTTC. Translated: CASRRRTGAGGRDEQYF.

V usage is TRBV4-1 and J usage is TRBJ2-7, with D maybe TRBD1 (6 bases). CDR3 size: 15 residues. Looked up from germline, CDR1 is MGHRA and CDR2 is YSYEKL. V was pared by 2 bases and J by 5 bases, with 16 bases between. This CDR3 reads CASSQPTQGSHEQYF. Written as DNA, the CDR3 is TGCGCCAGCAGCCAACCAACACAGGGTAGCCACGAGCAGTACTTC.

V is TRBV2 and J is TRBJ2-5; possible D gene TRBD1, 6 bases. CDR3 length: 15 residues. Germline V gene data show CDR1 as SNHLY and CDR2 as FYNNEI. The germline V and J ends were trimmed by 1 base and 4 bases, with 13 bases remaining between them. The CDR3 coding sequence is TGTGCCAGCAGTGAAGTCAGGGGCCTTGGAGAGACCCAGTACTTC. This codes for CASSEVRGLGETQYF.

V usage is TRBV6-5 and J usage is TRBJ2-2; the match to TRBD1 covers 7 bases. Germline values: CDR1 MNHEY, CDR2 SVGAGI. The J segment lost 2 bases and the V segment lost 7 bases, leaving 7 bases of the junction unmatched. This CDR3 spans 15 amino acids. CDR3 amino acids: CASTPTGSNTGELFF. The CDR3 nucleotides are TGTGCCAGCACCCCGACAGGGAGTAACACCGGGGAGCTGTTTTTT.

The chain links TRBV7-6 to TRBJ2-5, with D tentatively TRBD2 (5 bases). Looked up from germline, CDR1 is SGHVS and CDR2 is FNYEAQ. This CDR3 comprises 15 residues. V was trimmed by 5 bases and J by 3 bases, leaving 16 bases between them. The CDR3 bases are TGTGCCAGCAGCACTTATTCGGGGTCCGAAGAGACCCAGTACTTC. It codes for CASSTYSGSEETQYF.

This chain uses TRBV3-1 (or the pseudogene TRBV3-2) with TRBJ1-2, with 7 positions matching TRBD1. Germline V gene lookup returns CDR1 LGHDT and CDR2 YNNKEL (reference sequence). V gave up 1 base and J gave up 2 bases; unmatched junction bases: 4. CDR3 size: 15 residues. Here the CDR3 DNA reads TGTGCCAGCAGCCAAGTCGACAGGGAGAACTATGGCTACACCTTC. This translates into CASSQVDRENYGYTF.

The DNA for the CDR3 is TGTGCCAGCAGCTTGAGAGGAACCTCTTCGCTTGGGAGGGGAGGCTACACCTTC. This gives the protein CASSLRGTSSLGRGGYTF. This chain links TRBV5-8 with TRBJ1-2, with a tentative D call TRBD1 (5 bases). The CDR3 runs 18 residues. CDR1 SGHTS and CDR2 YDEGEE come from the germline V gene. V dropped 1 base and J dropped 8 bases, with 27 bases sitting between them. Full variable domain (rest looked up from reference TRBV5-8 and TRBJ1-2): EAGVTQSPTHLIKTRGQQATLRCSPISGHTSVYWYQQALGLGLQFLLWYDEGEERNRGNFPPRFSGRQFPNYSSELNVNALELEDSALYLCASSLRGTSSLGRGGYTFGSGTRLTVV.